What follows are 28 T cell receptor beta chains derived from one specimen sequenced in a study of OX40 agonist ivuxolimab in advanced cancers. The protocol was immunoSEQ multiplex PCR, while the TCRdb copy is restricted to in-frame clones and leaves out a portion. The table shows 70,000 to 75,000 clones, with 84% occurring only once. The sample in question was CD4+ or CD8+ T cells sorted from blood, obtained in a trial of the OX40 agonist ivuxolimab. The receptors come from an adult with an advanced solid tumor such as melanoma, head and neck, liver or kidney cancer.

The V and J genes are TRBV5-4 and TRBJ1-1; TRBD1 aligns across 7 bases. V trimming: 1 base; J trimming: 1 base; junction bases outside the gene matches: 10. Germline assignment: CDR1 SGHNT and CDR2 YYREEE (reference sequence). The CDR3 sequence is 17 residues long. CDR3 nucleotides: TGTGCCAGCAGCTTGTCTATCCTCCAGGGGGGGAACACTGAAGCTTTCTTT. Translated: CASSLSILQGGNTEAFF.

V is TRBV2 and J is TRBJ2-7; weak D call: TRBD1 (5 bases). V dropped 5 bases and J dropped 2 bases, with 19 bases sitting between them. Looked up from germline, CDR1 is SNHLY and CDR2 is FYNNEI. The CDR3 spans 16 residues. This CDR3 reads CASSSLGQVIPYEQYF. The CDR3 region has the DNA TGTGCCAGCAGTTCGCTGGGGCAGGTAATTCCCTACGAGCAGTACTTC.

The sample holds one count of this clone. The chain employs TRBV18 and TRBJ1-6; 9 nucleotides align to TRBD1. V lost 3 bases and J lost 9; bases outside the gene matches: 3. The CDR3 has 14 amino acids. Germline assignment: CDR1 KGHSH and CDR2 LQKENI. CDR3 in DNA: TGTGCCAGCTCACCGGGACAGGGTAGTTCACCCCTCCACTTT. It is translated as CASSPGQGSSPLHF.

The V call is TRBV10-3, the J call TRBJ2-7; 9 bases agree with TRBD1. The CDR3 spans 14 residues. Germline CDR1 reads ENHRY; CDR2 reads SYGVKD. V trimming: 11 bases; J trimming: 3 bases; junction bases outside the gene matches: 11. The CDR3 here is CASQQQGAFYEQYF. DNA for the CDR3: TGTGCCTCTCAGCAACAGGGGGCTTTCTACGAGCAGTACTTC.

This rearrangement joins TRBV10-3 to TRBJ1-2, with TRBD1 as a possible D gene (5 bases). CDR3 length equals 14 residues. V was pared by 0 bases and J by 3 bases, with 8 bases between. CDR1 is ENHRY and CDR2 is SYGVKD in the germline V gene. Written as DNA, the CDR3 is TGTGCCATCAGTGAGTCGGGCAGGGACTATGGCTACACCTTC. This sequence encodes CAISESGRDYGYTF.

The V call is TRBV11-2, the J call TRBJ2-7, with 7 bases fitting TRBD1. The CDR3 is 15 amino acids. Germline CDR1 is SGHAT and CDR2 is FQNNGV. V gave up 7 bases and J gave up 0 bases; unmatched junction bases: 9. The CDR3 is CASTLAGTASYEQYF. The CDR3 nucleotides are TGTGCCAGCACCCTAGCCGGGACAGCCTCCTACGAGCAGTACTTC.

The rearrangement links TRBV5-1 to TRBJ2-1, with 8 bases identical to TRBD2. Trimming at V came to 5 bases and at J to 5 bases, leaving 3 bases not matched to a gene. The CDR3 loop spans 13 amino acids. CDR1 SGHRS and CDR2 YFSETQ come from the germline V gene. The CDR3 DNA follows: TGCGCCAGCAGGGACGGGGGGGACAATGAGCAGTTCTTC. It encodes CASRDGGDNEQFF.

This clone was recorded once. This chain uses TRBV18 with TRBJ1-1; D not certain. The CDR3 is 13 residues long. CDR1 and CDR2 (germline): KGHSH, LQKENI. V lost 3 bases and J lost 4, with 9 bases in between. This chain's CDR3 is CASSPRGPTEAFF. In DNA, the CDR3 is TGTGCCAGCTCACCCCGAGGTCCCACTGAAGCTTTCTTT.

V usage is TRBV6-1 and J usage is TRBJ1-2, with D perhaps matching TRBD1 (6 bases). Germline V gene sequence: CDR1 MNHNS, CDR2 SASEGT. CDR3 length: 14 residues. The V end was cut by 8 bases, the J end by 8 bases, with 21 bases between. CDR3: CASRNPTGAGGYTF. The CDR3 DNA reads as TGTGCCAGCCGGAACCCGACGGGGGCGGGGGGCTACACCTTC.

The rearrangement links TRBV18 to TRBJ2-5; D possibly corresponds to TRBD2 (6 bases). V was shortened by 3 bases and J by 4 bases, with 24 bases between the two germline ends. This CDR3 is 18 amino acids long. Per germline, CDR1 KGHSH and CDR2 LQKENI. CDR3 sequence (DNA): TGTGCCAGCTCACCCCGGTCAGCAGGAGGGAACTTCCTAGAGACCCAGTACTTC. It yields the protein CASSPRSAGGNFLETQYF.

This sequence joins TRBV7-9 and TRBJ1-5; 7 positions agree with TRBD1. V was clipped by 4 bases and J by 3 bases; unmatched bases: 3. This CDR3 contains 14 residues. CDR1 is SEHNR and CDR2 is FQNEAQ in the germline V gene (reference sequence). CDR3 sequence reads: CASSSGGLNQPQHF. Here the CDR3 DNA reads TGTGCCAGCAGCTCAGGGGGACTCAATCAGCCCCAGCATTTT. Based on the CDR3 plus reference TRBV7-9 and TRBJ1-5, the full variable domain is DTGVSQNPRHKITKRGQNVTFRCDPISEHNRLYWYRQTLGQGPEFLTYFQNEAQLEKSRLLSDRFSAERPKGSFSTLEIQRTEQGDSAMYLCASSSGGLNQPQHFGDGTRLSIL.

As to this clone: This sample also contains other DNA sequences that code for the same CDR3. The chain combines TRBV6-5 with TRBJ1-1, with TRBD1 matching over 7 bases. The J segment lost 0 bases and the V segment lost 5 bases, leaving 6 bases of the junction unmatched. The CDR3 covers 15 residues. The germline V gene encodes CDR1 MNHEY and CDR2 SVGAGI. CDR3 nucleotide sequence: TGTGCCAGCAGTCCCCCGGGACAGCTGAACACTGAAGCTTTCTTT. This encodes CASSPPGQLNTEAFF.

V gene TRBV7-8 combines with J gene TRBJ1-6; D not resolved. V lost 2 bases and J lost 7, with 15 bases in between. The germline V gene encodes CDR1 SGHVS and CDR2 FQNEAQ. The CDR3 runs 16 residues. As DNA, the CDR3 is TGTGCCAGCAGCTTACTAGCATGGTCGTACAATTCACCCCTCCACTTT. It is translated as CASSLLAWSYNSPLHF.

A single count supports this clone. The chain combines TRBV7-2 with TRBJ2-7; D possibly corresponds to TRBD2 (6 bases). Trimming left V 5 bases short and J 3 bases short, with 11 bases between. Germline V lookup: CDR1 SGHTA, CDR2 FQGNSA. The CDR3 is 13 residues long. CDR3 in amino acids: CASSVLSGYEQYF. As DNA, the CDR3 is TGTGCCAGCAGCGTCCTTAGCGGCTACGAGCAGTACTTC.

This chain links TRBV11-1 with TRBJ1-1, with 9 positions matching TRBD1. This CDR3 comprises 15 residues. J was trimmed by 2 bases and V by 5 bases; bases with no gene match: 6. From germline, CDR1 is SGHAT and CDR2 FQDESV (reference sequence). The CDR3 nucleotides read TGTGCCAGCAGCACTCAGGGACAGGGAAACACTGAAGCTTTCTTT. It specifies CASSTQGQGNTEAFF.

This sequence joins TRBV28 and TRBJ1-1; D unresolved. The V gene lost 7 bases and the J gene lost 8 bases, with 14 bases spanning the gap. Germline CDR1 MDHEN, CDR2 SYDVKM. CDR3 length equals 12 residues. As DNA, the CDR3 is TGTGCCAGCATCCGTTCGACAACAGAAGCTTTCTTT. It specifies CASIRSTTEAFF.

The chain employs TRBV10-3 and TRBJ2-7; 8 nucleotides line up with TRBD2. This CDR3 contains 15 residues. CDR1 is ENHRY, CDR2 SYGVKD, per germline. V lost 1 base and J lost 5; bases outside the gene matches: 7. This CDR3 is CAISEFRLAYDEQYF. CDR3 in DNA: TGTGCCATCAGTGAGTTCAGACTAGCGTACGACGAGCAGTACTTC.

V usage is TRBV7-2 and J usage is TRBJ1-5; D gene ambiguous. V was cut by 2 bases and J by 5 bases, with 7 bases left in between. CDR1 is SGHTA and CDR2 is FQGNSA in the germline V gene. CDR3 size: 13 residues. The CDR3 DNA follows: TGTGCCAGCAGCTTACAGGAGTATCAGCCCCAGCATTTT. Its translation is CASSLQEYQPQHF.

CDR3 in amino acids: CASSGSTKTPRTDTQYF. The CDR3 region has the DNA TGCGCCAGCAGTGGGTCCACCAAGACACCCCGCACAGATACGCAGTATTTT. The gene calls are TRBV10-1 and TRBJ2-3; no clear D gene. Germline CDR1 is WNHNN and CDR2 is SYGVQD (reference sequence). This CDR3 has 17 amino acids. V dropped 4 bases and J dropped 1 base, with 18 bases sitting between them.

The CDR3 DNA reads TGTGCCAGCAGCTTACTATGGGATACGCAGTATTTT. Amino acids: CASSLLWDTQYF. The rearrangement joins TRBV7-2 to TRBJ2-3; D remains ambiguous. V lost 2 bases and J lost 6, with 6 bases in between. Germline-derived CDR1 and CDR2 are SGHTA and FQGNSA. The CDR3 totals 12 residues.

The gene calls are TRBV19 and TRBJ1-5; possibly TRBD1 for D (5 bases). Trimming pared 5 bases from V and 7 bases from J, leaving 24 bases between. CDR1 LNHDA and CDR2 SQIVND come from the germline V gene (reference sequence). CDR3 size: 17 residues. The CDR3 DNA follows: TGTGCCAGTAGTCCCTCTCCATCCCCAGGGAGAGGGCAGCCCCAGCATTTT. Translating gives CASSPSPSPGRGQPQHF.

This chain connects TRBV5-1 to TRBJ2-5; D is ambiguous. The germline V gene has CDR1 SGHRS and CDR2 YFSETQ. V was cut by 1 base and J by 3 bases, with 13 bases left in between. This CDR3 is 15 amino acids long. The CDR3 is CASSLYSPHEETQYF. The DNA for the CDR3 is TGCGCCAGCAGCTTGTACAGCCCGCACGAAGAGACCCAGTACTTC.

The chain links TRBV27 to TRBJ1-6, with a tentative D call TRBD1 (5 bases). Germline V gives CDR1 MNHEY, CDR2 SMNVEV (reference sequence). The CDR3 is 15 amino acids. The V end lost 6 bases, the J end lost 4 bases, and 13 bases lay between the germline ends. The CDR3 reads CASRAEDTYNSPLHF. CDR3 coding DNA: TGTGCCAGCAGAGCCGAGGACACTTATAATTCACCCCTCCACTTT.

V gene TRBV11-3 combines with J gene TRBJ2-3; 7 nucleotides agree with TRBD1. There are 14 residues in the CDR3. Trimming at V came to 1 base and at J to 15 bases, leaving 13 bases not matched to a gene. From germline, CDR1 is SGHNT and CDR2 YENEEA. CDR3 loop: CASSLGLGGHPTYF. The CDR3 DNA reads TGTGCCAGCAGCTTAGGCCTAGGGGGCCACCCAACTTATTTT.

The chain has TRBV7-6 and TRBJ2-7; 8 positions agree with TRBD2. The CDR3 sequence is 16 residues long. Germline V lookup: CDR1 SGHVS, CDR2 FNYEAQ. J was trimmed by 2 bases and V by 4 bases; bases with no gene match: 10. CDR3: CASSSLLGGATYEQYF. The CDR3 DNA reads TGTGCCAGCAGCTCGTTACTCGGGGGGGCCACCTACGAGCAGTACTTC.

Worth noting for this clone: The same CDR3 is also encoded by other DNA sequences in this sample. CDR3 residues: CASSSNRGGYGYTF. In nucleotides, the CDR3 is TGTGCCAGCAGCTCAAACAGGGGGGGTTATGGCTACACCTTC. This chain links TRBV11-2 with TRBJ1-2; 8 bases match TRBD1. CDR3 size: 14 residues. V trimming: 4 bases; J trimming: 5 bases; junction bases outside the gene matches: 6. The germline V gene encodes CDR1 SGHAT and CDR2 FQNNGV.

This chain joins TRBV6-5 and TRBJ2-5, with 11 bases lining up with TRBD2. Trimming took 3 bases from V and 5 from J; bases not matched to a gene: 8. Looked up from germline, CDR1 is MNHEY and CDR2 is SVGAGI. The CDR3 totals 16 residues. CDR3 nucleotide sequence: TGTGCCAGCAGTTATTCCCTAGCGGGGGGCCGGGAGACCCAGTACTTC. Translated, it gives CASSYSLAGGRETQYF.

The rearrangement uses TRBV25-1 and TRBJ1-6; a weak D match, TRBD1 (5 bases). Germline V gene sequence: CDR1 MGHDK, CDR2 SYGVNS. Trimming pared 1 base from V and 6 bases from J, leaving 13 bases between. The CDR3 loop spans 16 amino acids. CDR3 DNA: TGTGCCAGCAGTGAATTGGGAGGGGCCGTTAATTCACCCCTCCACTTT. This gives the protein CASSELGGAVNSPLHF.